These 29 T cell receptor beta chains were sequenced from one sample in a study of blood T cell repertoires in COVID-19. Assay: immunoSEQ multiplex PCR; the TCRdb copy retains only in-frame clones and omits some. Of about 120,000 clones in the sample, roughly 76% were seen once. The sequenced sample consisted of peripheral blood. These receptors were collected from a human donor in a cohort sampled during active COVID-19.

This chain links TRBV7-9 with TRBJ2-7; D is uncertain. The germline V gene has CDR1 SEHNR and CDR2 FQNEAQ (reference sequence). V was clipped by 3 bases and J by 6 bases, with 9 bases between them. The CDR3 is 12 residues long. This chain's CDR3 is CASSLSGLEQYF. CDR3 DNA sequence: TGTGCCAGCAGCTTGTCCGGTCTCGAGCAGTACTTC.

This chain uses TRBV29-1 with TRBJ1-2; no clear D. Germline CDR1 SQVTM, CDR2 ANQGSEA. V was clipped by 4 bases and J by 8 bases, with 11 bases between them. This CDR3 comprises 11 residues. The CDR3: CSVVGDRGYTF. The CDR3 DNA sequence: TGCAGCGTTGTCGGGGATAGGGGCTACACCTTC.

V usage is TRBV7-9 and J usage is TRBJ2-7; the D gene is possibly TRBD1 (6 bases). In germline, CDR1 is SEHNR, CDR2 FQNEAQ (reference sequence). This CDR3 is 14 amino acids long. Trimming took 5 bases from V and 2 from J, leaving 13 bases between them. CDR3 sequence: CASSRRQAAYEQYF. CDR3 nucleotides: TGTGCCAGCAGCCGCAGACAGGCGGCCTACGAGCAGTACTTC.

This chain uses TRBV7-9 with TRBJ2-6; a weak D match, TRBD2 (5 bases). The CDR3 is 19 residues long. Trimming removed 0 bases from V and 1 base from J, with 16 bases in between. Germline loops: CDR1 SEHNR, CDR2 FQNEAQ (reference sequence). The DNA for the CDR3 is TGTGCCAGCAGCTTAGCTGTCGGGAAGTTCGGATCTGGGGCCAACGTCCTGACTTTC. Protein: CASSLAVGKFGSGANVLTF.

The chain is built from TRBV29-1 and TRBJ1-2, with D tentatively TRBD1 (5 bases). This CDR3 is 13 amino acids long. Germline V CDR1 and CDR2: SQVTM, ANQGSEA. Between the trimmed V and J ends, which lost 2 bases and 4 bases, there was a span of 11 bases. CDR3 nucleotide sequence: TGCAGCGTTGAATCTGCAGGGCTCTATGGCTACACCTTC. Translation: CSVESAGLYGYTF.

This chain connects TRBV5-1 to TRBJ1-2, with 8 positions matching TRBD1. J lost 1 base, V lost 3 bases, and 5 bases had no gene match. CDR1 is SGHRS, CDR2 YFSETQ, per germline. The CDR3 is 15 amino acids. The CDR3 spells CASSSGQGLNYGYTF. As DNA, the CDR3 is TGCGCCAGCAGCTCCGGACAGGGTCTTAACTATGGCTACACCTTC.

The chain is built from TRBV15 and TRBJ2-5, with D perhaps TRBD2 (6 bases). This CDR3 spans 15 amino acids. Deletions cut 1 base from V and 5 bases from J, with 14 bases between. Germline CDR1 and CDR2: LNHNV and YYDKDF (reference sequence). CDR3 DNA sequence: TGTGCCACCAGCAGAGGGGGGACGGGAGCGGAGACCCAGTACTTC. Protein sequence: CATSRGGTGAETQYF. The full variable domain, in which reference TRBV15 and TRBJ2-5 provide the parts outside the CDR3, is DAMVIQNPRYQVTQFGKPVTLSCSQTLNHNVMYWYQQKSSQAPKLLFHYYDKDFNNEADTPDNFQSRRPNTSFCFLDIRSPGLGDTAMYLCATSRGGTGAETQYFGPGTRLLVL.

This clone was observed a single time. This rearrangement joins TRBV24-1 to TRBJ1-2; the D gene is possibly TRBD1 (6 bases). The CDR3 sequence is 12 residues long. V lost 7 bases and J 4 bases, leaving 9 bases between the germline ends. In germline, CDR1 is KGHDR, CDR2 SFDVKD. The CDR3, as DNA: TGTGCCACCAGGGACAGCCTCTATGGCTACACCTTC. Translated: CATRDSLYGYTF.

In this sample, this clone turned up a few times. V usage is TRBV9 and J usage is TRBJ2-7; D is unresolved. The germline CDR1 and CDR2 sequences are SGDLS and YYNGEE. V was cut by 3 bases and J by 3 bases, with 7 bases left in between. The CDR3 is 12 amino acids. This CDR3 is CASSEPGYEQYF. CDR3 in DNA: TGTGCCAGCAGCGAGCCGGGCTACGAGCAGTACTTC.

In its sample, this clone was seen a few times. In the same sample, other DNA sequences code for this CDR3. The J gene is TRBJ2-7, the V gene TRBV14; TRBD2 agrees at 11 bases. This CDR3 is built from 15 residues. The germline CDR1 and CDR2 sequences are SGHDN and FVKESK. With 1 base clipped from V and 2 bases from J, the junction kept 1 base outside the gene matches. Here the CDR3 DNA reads TGTGCCAGCAGCCAAGGACTAGCGGGGCCCTACGAGCAGTACTTC. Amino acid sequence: CASSQGLAGPYEQYF.

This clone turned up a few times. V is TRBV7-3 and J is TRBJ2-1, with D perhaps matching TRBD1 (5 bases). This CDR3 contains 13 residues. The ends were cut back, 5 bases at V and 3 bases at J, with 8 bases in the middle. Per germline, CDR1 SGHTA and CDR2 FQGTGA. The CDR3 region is CASSPQGYNEQFF. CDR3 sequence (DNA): TGTGCCAGCAGCCCTCAGGGCTACAATGAGCAGTTCTTC.

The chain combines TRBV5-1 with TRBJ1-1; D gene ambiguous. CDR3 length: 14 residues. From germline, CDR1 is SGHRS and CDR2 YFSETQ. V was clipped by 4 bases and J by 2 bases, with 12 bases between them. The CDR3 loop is CASSGAITNTEAFF. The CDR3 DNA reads TGCGCCAGCAGCGGAGCAATAACCAACACTGAAGCTTTCTTT.

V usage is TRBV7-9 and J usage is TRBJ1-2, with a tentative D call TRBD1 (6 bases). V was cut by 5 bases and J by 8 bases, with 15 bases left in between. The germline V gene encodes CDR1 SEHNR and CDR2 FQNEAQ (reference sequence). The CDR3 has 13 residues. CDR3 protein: CASSLRGGQGYTF. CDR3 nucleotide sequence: TGTGCCAGCAGCCTCCGGGGGGGGCAAGGCTACACCTTC.

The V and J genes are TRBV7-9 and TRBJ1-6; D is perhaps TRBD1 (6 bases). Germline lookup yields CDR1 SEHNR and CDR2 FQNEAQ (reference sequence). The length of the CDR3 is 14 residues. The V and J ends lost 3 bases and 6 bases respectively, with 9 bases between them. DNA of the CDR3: TGTGCCAGCAGCTTGGACAGTCTTAATTCACCCCTCCACTTT. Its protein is CASSLDSLNSPLHF.

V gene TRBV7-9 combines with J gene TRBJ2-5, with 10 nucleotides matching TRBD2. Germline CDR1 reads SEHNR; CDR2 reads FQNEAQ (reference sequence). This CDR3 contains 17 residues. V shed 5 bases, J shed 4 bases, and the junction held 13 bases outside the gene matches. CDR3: CASSLKGRTSGPETQYF. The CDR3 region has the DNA TGTGCCAGCAGCCTAAAGGGGCGGACTAGCGGACCAGAGACCCAGTACTTC. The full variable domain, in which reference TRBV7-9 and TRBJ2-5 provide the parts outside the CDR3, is DTGVSQNPRHKITKRGQNVTFRCDPISEHNRLYWYRQTLGQGPEFLTYFQNEAQLEKSRLLSDRFSAERPKGSFSTLEIQRTEQGDSAMYLCASSLKGRTSGPETQYFGPGTRLLVL.

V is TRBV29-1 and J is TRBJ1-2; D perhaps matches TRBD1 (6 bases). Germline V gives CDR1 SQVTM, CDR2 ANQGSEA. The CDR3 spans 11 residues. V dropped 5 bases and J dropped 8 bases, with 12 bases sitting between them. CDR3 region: CSVYRVEGYTF. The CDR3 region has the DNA TGCAGCGTTTACAGGGTAGAAGGCTACACCTTC.

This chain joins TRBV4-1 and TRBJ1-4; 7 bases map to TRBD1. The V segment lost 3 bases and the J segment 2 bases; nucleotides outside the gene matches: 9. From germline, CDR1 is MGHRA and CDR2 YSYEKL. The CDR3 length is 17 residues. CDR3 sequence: CASSQTNRGRTNEKLFF. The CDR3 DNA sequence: TGCGCCAGCAGCCAGACTAACAGGGGTCGGACTAATGAAAAACTGTTTTTT.

The CDR3 reads CASSDSAGTEAFF. CDR3 nucleotides: TGTGCCAGCAGTGACTCTGCGGGAACTGAAGCTTTCTTT. This sequence joins TRBV6-4 and TRBJ1-1; D is unresolved. CDR1 is MRHNA and CDR2 is SNTAGT in the germline V gene. Trimming stripped 0 bases from V and 5 bases from J, with 7 bases between. The CDR3 totals 13 residues.

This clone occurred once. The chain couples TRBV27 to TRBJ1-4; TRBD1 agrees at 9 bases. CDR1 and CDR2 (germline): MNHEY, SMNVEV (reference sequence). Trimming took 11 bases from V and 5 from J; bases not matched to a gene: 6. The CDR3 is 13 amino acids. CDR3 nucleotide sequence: TGTGCCTCCCGGGACAGGGAGAATGAAAAACTGTTTTTT. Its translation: CASRDRENEKLFF.

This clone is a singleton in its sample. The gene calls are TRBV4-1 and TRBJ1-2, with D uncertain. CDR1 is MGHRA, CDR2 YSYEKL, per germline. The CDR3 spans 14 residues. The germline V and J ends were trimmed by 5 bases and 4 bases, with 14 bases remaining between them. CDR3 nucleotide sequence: TGCGCCAGCAGCTTCCCCGGTAAATTCTATGGCTACACCTTC. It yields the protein CASSFPGKFYGYTF.

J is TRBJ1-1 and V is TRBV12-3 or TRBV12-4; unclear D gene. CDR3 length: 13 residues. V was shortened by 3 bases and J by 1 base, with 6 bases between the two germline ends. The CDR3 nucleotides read TGTGCCAGCAGTTTTTCGGGGAACACTGAAGCTTTCTTT. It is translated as CASSFSGNTEAFF.

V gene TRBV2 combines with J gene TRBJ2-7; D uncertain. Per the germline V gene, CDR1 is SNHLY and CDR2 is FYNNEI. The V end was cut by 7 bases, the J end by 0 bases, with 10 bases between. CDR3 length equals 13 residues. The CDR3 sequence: CASKSWSSYEQYF. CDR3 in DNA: TGTGCCAGCAAGTCATGGAGCTCCTACGAGCAGTACTTC. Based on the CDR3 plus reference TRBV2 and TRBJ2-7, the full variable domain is EPEVTQTPSHQVTQMGQEVILRCVPISNHLYFYWYRQILGQKVEFLVSFYNNEISEKSEIFDDQFSVERPDGSNFTLKIRSTKLEDSAMYFCASKSWSSYEQYFGPGTRLTVT.

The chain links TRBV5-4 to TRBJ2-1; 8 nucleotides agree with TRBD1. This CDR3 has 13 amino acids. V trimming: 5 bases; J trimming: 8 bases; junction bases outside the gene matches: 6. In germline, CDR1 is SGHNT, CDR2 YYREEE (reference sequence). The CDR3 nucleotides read TGTGCCAGCAGTTCGGACAGGGTTGATGAGCAGTTCTTC. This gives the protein CASSSDRVDEQFF.

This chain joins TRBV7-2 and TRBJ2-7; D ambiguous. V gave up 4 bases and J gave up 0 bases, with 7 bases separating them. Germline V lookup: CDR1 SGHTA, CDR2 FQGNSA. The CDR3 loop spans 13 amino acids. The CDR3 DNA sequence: TGTGCCAGCAGCTCGCCGGGCTCCTACGAGCAGTACTTC. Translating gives CASSSPGSYEQYF. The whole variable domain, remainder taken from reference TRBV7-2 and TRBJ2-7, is GAGVSQSPSNKVTEKGKDVELRCDPISGHTALYWYRQSLGQGLEFLIYFQGNSAPDKSGLPSDRFSAERTGGSVSTLTIQRTQQEDSAVYLCASSSPGSYEQYFGPGTRLTVT.

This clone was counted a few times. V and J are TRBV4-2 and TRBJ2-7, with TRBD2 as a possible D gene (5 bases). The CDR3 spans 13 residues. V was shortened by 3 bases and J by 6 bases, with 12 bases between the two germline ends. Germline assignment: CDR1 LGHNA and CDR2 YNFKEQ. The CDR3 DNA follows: TGTGCCAGCAGCCAGGACTTGGCCGGCGAGCAGTACTTC. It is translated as CASSQDLAGEQYF.

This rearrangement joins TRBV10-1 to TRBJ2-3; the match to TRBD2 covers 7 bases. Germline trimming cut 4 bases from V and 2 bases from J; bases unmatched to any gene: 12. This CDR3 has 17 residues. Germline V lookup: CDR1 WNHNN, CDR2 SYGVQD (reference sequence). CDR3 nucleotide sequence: TGCGCCAGCAGTGGGCCCGGTGTGAGCGGGAACACAGATACGCAGTATTTT. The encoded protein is CASSGPGVSGNTDTQYF.

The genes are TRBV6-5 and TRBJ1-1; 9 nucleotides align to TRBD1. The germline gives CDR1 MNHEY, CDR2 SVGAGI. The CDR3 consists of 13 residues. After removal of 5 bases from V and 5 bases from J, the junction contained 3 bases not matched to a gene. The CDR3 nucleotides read TGTGCCAGCAGTCACGACAGGGGGACTGAAGCTTTCTTT. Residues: CASSHDRGTEAFF.

In DNA, the CDR3 is TGTGCCATCAGCCGGACAGGGGCGGGTAATGAGCAGTTCTTC. It codes for CAISRTGAGNEQFF. The chain carries TRBV10-3 and TRBJ2-1; 9 bases are shared with TRBD1. Germline CDR1 and CDR2: ENHRY and SYGVKD. The CDR3 consists of 14 residues. J was trimmed by 7 bases and V by 6 bases; bases with no gene match: 7.

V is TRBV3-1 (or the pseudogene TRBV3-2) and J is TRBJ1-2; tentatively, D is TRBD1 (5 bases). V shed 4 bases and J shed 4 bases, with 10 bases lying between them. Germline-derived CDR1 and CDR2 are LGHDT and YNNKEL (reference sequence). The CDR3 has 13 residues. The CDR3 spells CASSLGLLYGYTF. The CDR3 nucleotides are TGTGCCAGCAGCCTGGGACTGCTCTATGGCTACACCTTC.